This section outlines one TCR beta chain sequence together with its context. The entry originates in a study of OX40 agonist ivuxolimab in advanced cancers. TCRdb's copy holds only in-frame clones and misses some; the assay was immunoSEQ multiplex PCR. The table lists around 140,000 clones, about 93% of them singletons. Germline V gives CDR1 SGHTA, CDR2 FQGNSA. The CDR3 is made up of 16 amino acids. V trimming: 5 bases; J trimming: 3 bases; junction bases outside the gene matches: 9. The sample here was CD4+ or CD8+ T cells sorted from blood, taken in a trial of the OX40 agonist ivuxolimab. The V call is TRBV7-2, the J call TRBJ2-7; 11 bases align to TRBD1. This TCR was sampled from an adult with an advanced solid tumor such as melanoma, head and neck, liver or kidney cancer. The CDR3 sequence: CASSPGDRGAFYEQYF. Here the CDR3 DNA reads TGTGCCAGCAGCCCAGGGGACAGGGGGGCGTTCTACGAGCAGTACTTC.